This T cell receptor beta chain was sequenced in a study of T cells of healthy individuals. Each CDR3 protein gets one entry after TCRdb re-called the 5' RACE reads with MiXCR. The data show about 53,000 distinct CDR3 sequences, roughly 14% seen once. In its sample, this clonotype was seen a few times. The length of the CDR3 is 12 residues. Germline CDR1 and CDR2: SEHNR and FQNEAQ (reference sequence). The ends were cut back, 4 bases at V and 5 bases at J, with 9 bases in the middle. The clonotype was recovered from a human donor in good health. V usage is TRBV7-9 and J usage is TRBJ2-7, with D possibly TRBD1 on 6 matching bases. The CDR3 region is CASSSTGNEQYF. The CDR3 DNA reads TGTGCCAGCAGCTCTACAGGGAACGAGCAGTACTTC.